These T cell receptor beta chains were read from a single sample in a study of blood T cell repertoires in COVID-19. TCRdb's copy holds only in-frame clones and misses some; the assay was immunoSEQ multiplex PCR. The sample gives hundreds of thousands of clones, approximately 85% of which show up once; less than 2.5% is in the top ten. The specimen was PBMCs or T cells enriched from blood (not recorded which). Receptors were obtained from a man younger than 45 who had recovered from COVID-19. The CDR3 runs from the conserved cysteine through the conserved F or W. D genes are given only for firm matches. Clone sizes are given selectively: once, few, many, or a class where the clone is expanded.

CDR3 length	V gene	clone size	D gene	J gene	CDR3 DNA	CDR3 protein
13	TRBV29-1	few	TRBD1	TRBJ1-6	TGCAGCGACCCGGGACAGGGTAATTCACCCCTCCACTTT	CSDPGQGNSPLHF
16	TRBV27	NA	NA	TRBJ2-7	TGTGCCAGCAGTCCTAGTAAGGGGCACTTCTCCTACGAGCAGTACTTC	CASSPSKGHFSYEQYF
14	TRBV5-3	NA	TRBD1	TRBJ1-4	TGTGCCAGAAGCTGGGACAGGGTAGAAGAAAAACTGTTTTTT	CARSWDRVEEKLFF
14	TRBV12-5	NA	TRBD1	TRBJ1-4	TGTGCTAGTGGAAACGACAGGGGCTATGAAAAACTGTTTTTT	CASGNDRGYEKLFF
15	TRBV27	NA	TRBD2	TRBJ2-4	TGTGCCAGCACTGCCTCCGGACTAGTTCAAAACATTCAGTACTTC	CASTASGLVQNIQYF
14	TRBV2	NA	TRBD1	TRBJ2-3	TGTGCCAGCACCGGACAGGGTCCGACAGATACGCAGTATTTT	CASTGQGPTDTQYF
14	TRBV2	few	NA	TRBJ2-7	TGTGCCAGCAGTCCCGATGTGGGTCGAGGGGAGCAGTACTTC	CASSPDVGRGEQYF
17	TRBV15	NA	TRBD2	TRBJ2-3	TGTGCCACCAGCCTTTTAGGGACTAGCGGGGGGGCAGATACGCAGTATTTT	CATSLLGTSGGADTQYF
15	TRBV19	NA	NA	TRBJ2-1	TGTGCCAGTAGTATAGGGGGGGGCAGATACAATGAGCAGTTCTTC	CASSIGGGRYNEQFF
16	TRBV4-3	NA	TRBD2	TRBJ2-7	TGCGCCAGCAGCCAAGATGAACTAGCGGGGGGCTACGAGCAGTACTTC	CASSQDELAGGYEQYF
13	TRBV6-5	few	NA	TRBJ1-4	TGTGCCAGCAGACGGGCTCGAGGGGAAAAACTGTTTTTT	CASRRARGEKLFF
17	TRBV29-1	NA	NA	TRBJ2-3	TGCAGCGTTGGGGGGGGCAGGGGAAATATTGGAACAGATACGCAGTATTTT	CSVGGGRGNIGTDTQYF
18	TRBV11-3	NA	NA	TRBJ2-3	TGTGCCAGCAGCTTACGATCTGCGGGGGCTCTAGACACAGATACGCAGTATTTT	CASSLRSAGALDTDTQYF
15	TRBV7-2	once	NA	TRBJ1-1	TGTGCCAGCAGCTTAGGGGGGAGGGGCCTCACTGAAGCTTTCTTT	CASSLGGRGLTEAFF
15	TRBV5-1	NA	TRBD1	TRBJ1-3	TGCGCCAGCAGCAGGATGACAGGGGCTGGAAACACCATATATTTT	CASSRMTGAGNTIYF
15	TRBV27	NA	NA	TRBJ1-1	TGTGCCAGCAGTTTATCGTCGGGGGGAGGCACTGAAGCTTTCTTT	CASSLSSGGGTEAFF
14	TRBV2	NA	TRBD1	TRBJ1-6	TGTGCCAGCAGCTCAGACAGGGTGAATTCACCCCTCCACTTT	CASSSDRVNSPLHF
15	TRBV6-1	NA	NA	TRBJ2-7	TGTGCCAGCAGTGAAAATAGACAGTACTCCTACGAGCAGTACTTC	CASSENRQYSYEQYF
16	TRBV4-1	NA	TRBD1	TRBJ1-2	TGCGCCAGCAGCCTGATGGCAGGGGGGTCTGTCTATGGCTACACCTTC	CASSLMAGGSVYGYTF
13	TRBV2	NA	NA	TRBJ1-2	TGTGCCAGATCATACGGGACATTCGGTGGCTACACCTTC	CARSYGTFGGYTF
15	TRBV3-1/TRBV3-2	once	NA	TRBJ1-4	TGTGCCAGCAGCCCAACCGGTGGACACCTTGAAAAACTGTTTTTT	CASSPTGGHLEKLFF
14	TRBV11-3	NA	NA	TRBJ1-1	TGTGCCAGCAGCTTAGGACAGACGAACACTGAAGCTTTCTTT	CASSLGQTNTEAFF
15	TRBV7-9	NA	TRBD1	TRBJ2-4	TGTGCCAGCAGCCAAATGGGACAGGGGAAGAACATTCAGTACTTC	CASSQMGQGKNIQYF
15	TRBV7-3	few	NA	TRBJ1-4	TGTGCCAGCAGCCCTCCGGGGGTAACTAATGAAAAACTGTTTTTT	CASSPPGVTNEKLFF
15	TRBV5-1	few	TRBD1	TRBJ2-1	TGCGCCAGCAGCTTCGGACAGGGTCTTGGGAATGAGCAGTTCTTC	CASSFGQGLGNEQFF
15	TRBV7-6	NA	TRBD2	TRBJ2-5	TGTGCCAGCAGCGAAGGACTAGCGCGCCAAGAGACCCAGTACTTC	CASSEGLARQETQYF
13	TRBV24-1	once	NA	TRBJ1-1	TGTGCCACCAGTGACCCCGGGGGGGATGAAGCTTTCTTT	CATSDPGGDEAFF
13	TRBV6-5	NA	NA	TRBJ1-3	TGTGCCAGCAGCCAGGAACCTGGAAACACCATATATTTT	CASSQEPGNTIYF
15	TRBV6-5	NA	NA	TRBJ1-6	TGTGCCAGCAGTTACTCTGGGGGCCCCAATTCACCCCTCCACTTT	CASSYSGGPNSPLHF
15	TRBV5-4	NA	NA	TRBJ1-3	TGTGCCAGCAGCTTGCCTCGGGCGGGAGGAAACACCATATATTTT	CASSLPRAGGNTIYF
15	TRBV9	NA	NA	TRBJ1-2	TGTGCCAGCAGCGTAGATGGGGGCAGCTTGTATGGCTACACCTTC	CASSVDGGSLYGYTF
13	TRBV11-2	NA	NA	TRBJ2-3	TGTGCCAGCAGCATGAGCGTGGGAGATACGCAGTATTTT	CASSMSVGDTQYF
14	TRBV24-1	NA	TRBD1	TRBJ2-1	TGTGCCACCAGTGCCCCGGGACAGGGTAACGAGCAGTTCTTC	CATSAPGQGNEQFF
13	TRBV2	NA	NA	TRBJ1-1	TGTGCCAGCAGTGCACAGGGGAACACTGAAGCTTTCTTT	CASSAQGNTEAFF
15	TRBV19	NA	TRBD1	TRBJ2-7	TGTGCCAGTACTATCGGGACAGGGGGCGAATACGAGCAGTACTTC	CASTIGTGGEYEQYF
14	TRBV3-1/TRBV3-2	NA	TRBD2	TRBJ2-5	TGTGCCAGCAGGACTAGCGGGGGGCTGGAGACCCAGTACTTC	CASRTSGGLETQYF
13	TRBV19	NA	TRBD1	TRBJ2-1	TGTGCCAGTGGGGACAGGAGTACAATGAGCGAGTTCTTC	CASGDRSTMSEFF
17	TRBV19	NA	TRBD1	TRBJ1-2	TGTGCCAGTAGTAGGACAGGGGGCGAAATAGGCTCCTATGGCTACACCTTC	CASSRTGGEIGSYGYTF
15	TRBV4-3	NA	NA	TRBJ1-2	TGCGCCAGCAGCCAAGGAGGAATTACTACCTATGGCTACACCTTC	CASSQGGITTYGYTF
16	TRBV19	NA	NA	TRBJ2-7	TGTGCCAGTAGTAAACTTTATAGCGTCAGGAACTACGAGCAGTACTTC	CASSKLYSVRNYEQYF
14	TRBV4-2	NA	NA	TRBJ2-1	TGTGCCAGCAGCCAAGATTCCCTGTTCGATGAGCAGTTCTTC	CASSQDSLFDEQFF
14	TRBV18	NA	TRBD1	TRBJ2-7	TGTGCCAGCTCACGACGACAGGGTCCCGACGAGCAGTACTTC	CASSRRQGPDEQYF
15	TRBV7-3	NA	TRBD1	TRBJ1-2	TGTGCCAGCAGCTTAACCGGCGAGGGGGCGAATGGCTACACCTTC	CASSLTGEGANGYTF
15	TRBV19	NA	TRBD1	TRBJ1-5	TGTGCCAGTAGTATTCGCCGGACAGGGGATCAGCCCCAGCATTTT	CASSIRRTGDQPQHF
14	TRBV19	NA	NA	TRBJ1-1	TGTGCCAGTAGTACCCTCGTAGTGAACACTGAAGCTTTCTTT	CASSTLVVNTEAFF
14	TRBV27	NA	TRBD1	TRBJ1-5	TGTGCCAGCGCTAACAGGGGCGAGAATCAGCCCCAGCATTTT	CASANRGENQPQHF
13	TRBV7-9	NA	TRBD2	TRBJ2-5	TGTGCCAGCAGCCAGACTAGCGGGGAGACCCAGTACTTC	CASSQTSGETQYF
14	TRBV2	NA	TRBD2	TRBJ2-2	TGTGCCAGCTTCGAGCTAGCGGCGGCCGGGGAGCTGTTTTTT	CASFELAAAGELFF
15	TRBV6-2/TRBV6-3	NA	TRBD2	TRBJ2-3	TGTGCCAGCAGTTCACGAGCGGGGCTGGCAGATACGCAGTATTTT	CASSSRAGLADTQYF
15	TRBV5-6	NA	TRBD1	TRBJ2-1	TGTGCCAGCAGCTTGAGAGGTAGGGGGCGGAATGAGCAGTTCTTC	CASSLRGRGRNEQFF
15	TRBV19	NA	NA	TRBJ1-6	TGTGCCAGTAGTATTTCAGGGGCATCGAATTCACCCCTCCACTTT	CASSISGASNSPLHF
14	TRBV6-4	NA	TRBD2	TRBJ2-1	TGTGCCAGCAGTGTCGGGCTAGCGGGGGGTGAGCAGTTCTTC	CASSVGLAGGEQFF
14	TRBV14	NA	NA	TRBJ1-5	TGTGCCAGCAGCCAATCGACGGGGAATCAGCCCCAGCATTTT	CASSQSTGNQPQHF